One and the same sample provided the 21 T cell receptor beta chains below, sequenced in a study of T cells expressing NK-cell markers. For each CDR3 protein, TCRdb gives one entry from its re-call of the 5' RACE reads, without DNA. This sample's clone table lists some 110,000 distinct CDR3 sequences. Sequencing was done on a sample of blood T cells: a sorted CD56 or NKG2C T cell subset, CD4+ or CD8+ T cells, or bulk PBMC T cells (not recorded which). The receptors shown here come from a woman between 18 and 75 years old in good health.

This chain links TRBV4-1 with TRBJ2-5; TCRdb's assignment of TRBD1 cannot be checked, as there is no DNA. CDR3 length: 17 amino acids. Germline V gene sequence: CDR1 MGHRA, CDR2 YSYEKL. The CDR3 loop reads CASSHSIVDRSLETQYF.

The V call is TRBV7-2, the J call TRBJ2-7; TCRdb reports TRBD2, a call that lacks DNA to check it against. Germline V gene sequence: CDR1 SGHTA, CDR2 FQGNSA. The CDR3 spans 15 residues. The CDR3 region is CASSKASANSYEQYF.

The chain uses TRBV7-9 and TRBJ1-2. CDR3 length: 16 residues. From germline, CDR1 is SEHNR and CDR2 FQNEAQ (reference sequence). This CDR3 is CASSFLEAEANYGYTF.

The chain recombines TRBV10-3 with TRBJ2-1; TCRdb's assignment of TRBD1 cannot be checked, as there is no DNA. The CDR3 is made up of 11 amino acids. CDR1 ENHRY and CDR2 SYGVKD come from the germline V gene. CDR3 loop: CAIMGAHEQFF.

The J gene is TRBJ2-1, the V gene TRBV19; TCRdb's assignment of TRBD1 cannot be checked, as there is no DNA. Germline-derived CDR1 and CDR2 are LNHDA and SQIVND (reference sequence). The CDR3 runs 13 residues. The CDR3 protein is CACRTTGRDEQFF.

The V call is TRBV24-1, the J call TRBJ2-1; without DNA, the TCRdb call of TRBD1 cannot be checked. This CDR3 is 14 amino acids long. Germline CDR1 is KGHDR and CDR2 is SFDVKD. CDR3 protein: CATSDPTGDNEQFF.

The V call is TRBV25-1, the J call TRBJ2-5. The CDR3 has 15 residues. Germline lookup yields CDR1 MGHDK and CDR2 SYGVNS. The CDR3 sequence is CASSELTAIQETQYF.

The chain links TRBV28 to TRBJ2-3. This CDR3 comprises 12 residues. Germline V gene data show CDR1 as MDHEN and CDR2 as SYDVKM. CDR3 region: CASSFEEDTQYF.

The chain carries TRBV11-1 and TRBJ1-3; TCRdb names TRBD1, which stays unverified in the absence of DNA. The CDR3 is 18 residues long. CDR1 is SGHAT, CDR2 FQDESV, per germline (reference sequence). This chain's CDR3 is CASSLPGQGAVTGNTIYF. The variable domain in full, with the rest retrieved from reference TRBV11-1 and TRBJ1-3, is EAEVAQSPRYKITEKSQAVAFWCDPISGHATLYWYRQILGQGPELLVQFQDESVVDDSQLPKDRFSAERLKGVDSTLKIQPAELGDSAMYLCASSLPGQGAVTGNTIYFGEGSWLTVV.

The V gene is TRBV19, the J gene TRBJ2-1; without DNA, the TCRdb call of TRBD1 cannot be checked. The germline V gene has CDR1 LNHDA and CDR2 SQIVND (reference sequence). The CDR3 has 16 residues. The CDR3 is CASSLSQGISYNEQFF.

This sequence joins TRBV9 and TRBJ2-1; there is no DNA to check the TCRdb D call of TRBD1. The CDR3 extends over 14 amino acids. Germline CDR1 and CDR2: SGDLS and YYNGEE. The CDR3 here is CASSAGGRVYEQFF.

The chain carries TRBV27 and TRBJ1-2; as DNA is missing, the TRBD1 call by TCRdb cannot be tested. Germline values: CDR1 MNHEY, CDR2 SMNVEV (reference sequence). This CDR3 has 15 amino acids. CDR3 in amino acids: CASSLSKRGLSGYTF.

The chain links TRBV12-5 to TRBJ2-5; checking the TCRdb D call of TRBD2 is not possible without DNA. Per the germline V gene, CDR1 is LGHNT and CDR2 is FRNRAP. CDR3 length: 13 amino acids. The CDR3 loop is CASGFLPQETQYF. The full variable domain, completed using reference TRBV12-5 and TRBJ2-5, is DARVTQTPRHKVTEMGQEVTMRCQPILGHNTVFWYRQTMMQGLELLAYFRNRAPLDDSGMPKDRFSAEMPDATLATLKIQPSEPRDSAVYFCASGFLPQETQYFGPGTRLLVL.

The chain carries TRBV6-2 or TRBV6-3 and TRBJ1-5. This CDR3 spans 14 amino acids. CDR1 and CDR2 (germline): MNHEY, SVGEGT. The CDR3 sequence: CASSYWQGNQPQHF.

The chain is built from TRBV19 and TRBJ2-1; TCRdb names TRBD2, which stays unverified in the absence of DNA. Germline V gives CDR1 LNHDA, CDR2 SQIVND (reference sequence). This CDR3 comprises 16 residues. CDR3: CASSMGLAGLFNEQFF.

V and J are TRBV27 and TRBJ2-1; TCRdb's D call of TRBD2 is untestable without DNA. CDR3 length: 11 amino acids. Per germline, CDR1 MNHEY and CDR2 SMNVEV (reference sequence). The CDR3 sequence: CASSLGLAQFF.

This chain connects TRBV7-2 to TRBJ1-4; lacking DNA, the TRBD1 call made by TCRdb goes unchecked. CDR3 length: 14 amino acids. CDR1 SGHTA and CDR2 FQGNSA come from the germline V gene. CDR3 sequence reads: CASREDRVNEKLFF.

The chain uses TRBV7-8 and TRBJ2-1; TCRdb selects TRBD2, and the lack of DNA leaves this call unchecked. This CDR3 comprises 15 residues. CDR1 and CDR2 (germline): SGHVS, FQNEAQ. Here the CDR3 reads CASRLAGLDTHEQFF.

The rearrangement links TRBV25-1 to TRBJ2-1; lacking DNA, the TRBD1 call made by TCRdb goes unchecked. From germline, CDR1 is MGHDK and CDR2 SYGVNS. This CDR3 has 17 residues. This CDR3 reads CASSESGFEGVYNEQFF.

This sequence joins TRBV20-1 and TRBJ1-2; TCRdb gives TRBD1 as the D gene, but with no DNA this cannot be confirmed. This CDR3 spans 14 amino acids. CDR1 is DFQATT and CDR2 is SNEGSKA in the germline V gene (reference sequence). The CDR3 protein is CSASWRGPPYGYTF.

The V call is TRBV11-2, the J call TRBJ2-5; there is no DNA to check the TCRdb D call of TRBD1. The CDR3 runs 14 residues. Per germline, CDR1 SGHAT and CDR2 FQNNGV. CDR3 residues: CASSFPGTGETQYF.